Listed below are T cell receptor beta chains from one sample, sequenced in a study of a mutant IDH1 vaccine in newly diagnosed glioma. The method was immunoSEQ multiplex PCR; TCRdb's version includes in-frame clones alone and lacks a portion of them. The table records tens of thousands of clones, about four fifths of them present only once. The antigens these receptors bind are not known. Sample: PBMCs, taken from a glioma patient whose treatment included an IDH1 peptide vaccine. The receptor set was obtained from a man aged 50 or older with glioma. Both conserved end residues are part of each CDR3. A D gene is named only where the DNA matches it firmly. Not all rows give a size; the values are once, few, many and, for expanded clones, a class.

v_call	d_call	clone_size	j_call	cdr3_nt	cdr3_aa
TRBV2	.	.	TRBJ1-2	TGTGCCAGCAGTGGGGGGGCAGTCTATGGCTACACCTTC	CASSGGAVYGYTF
TRBV13	.	few	TRBJ2-1	TGTGCCAGCAGAATAGGCCTCAGTGGTGAGCAGTTCTTC	CASRIGLSGEQFF
TRBV5-4	.	.	TRBJ2-2	TGTGCCAGCAGCTTGGCACCGGGAGCCGACACCGGGGAGCTGTTTTTT	CASSLAPGADTGELFF
TRBV11-3	TRBD1	.	TRBJ1-2	TGTGCCAGCAGCCTCTCTACAGGGGCATACTATGGCTACACCTTC	CASSLSTGAYYGYTF
TRBV28	TRBD2	few	TRBJ2-1	TGTGCCAGCAGTTCTAGGAGCGGGAGGGGGTCCTACAATGAGCAGTTCTTC	CASSSRSGRGSYNEQFF
TRBV18	TRBD1	few	TRBJ2-2	TGTGCCAGCTCACCAGTTCAGGGGGCGAACACCGGGGAGCTGTTTTTT	CASSPVQGANTGELFF
TRBV6-1	.	few	TRBJ1-3	TGTGCCAGCAGCCCCCAAGGCTCCTCTGGAAACACCATATATTTT	CASSPQGSSGNTIYF
TRBV6-1	.	.	TRBJ1-1	TGTGCCAGCAGTGAGTGGTCGGCTTTCTTT	CASSEWSAFF
TRBV6-4	TRBD2	.	TRBJ2-1	TGTGCCAGCGGGCTGGGGGGGGTAAATGAGCAGTTCTTC	CASGLGGVNEQFF
TRBV5-4	.	.	TRBJ2-1	TGTGCCAGCAGCTTGAAACAAGTGAATGAGCAGTTCTTC	CASSLKQVNEQFF
TRBV7-7	TRBD1	once	TRBJ1-4	TGTGCCAGCAGCGTCGGACAGGCGGCTAATGAAAAACTGTTTTTT	CASSVGQAANEKLFF
TRBV18	.	.	TRBJ1-5	TGTGCCAGCTCACCAAAGGGCCTCTCAAATCAGCCCCAGCATTTT	CASSPKGLSNQPQHF
TRBV19	TRBD2	.	TRBJ2-2	TGTGCCAGTAGTATGGAGACTAGCGGGAGTGGTACCGGGGAGCTGTTTTTT	CASSMETSGSGTGELFF
TRBV27	.	.	TRBJ2-1	TGTGCCAGCAGTTTTCCCCCCGCTAGTGGCCCAACTAATGAGCAGTTCTTC	CASSFPPASGPTNEQFF
TRBV2	TRBD2	.	TRBJ2-7	TGTGCCTTCCGGAGCGGGAGTCTCTACGAGCAGTACTTC	CAFRSGSLYEQYF
TRBV6-5	.	.	TRBJ2-5	TGTGCCAGCAGTTACTCGGAGGCGGGGCAAGAGACCCAGTACTTC	CASSYSEAGQETQYF
TRBV5-1	.	.	TRBJ2-1	TGCGCCAGCAGCTTTGGGCTGGGCAATGAGCAGTTCTTC	CASSFGLGNEQFF
TRBV28	.	.	TRBJ1-5	TGTGCCAGCAATAAAGAGGATCAGCCCCAGCATTTT	CASNKEDQPQHF
TRBV5-1	TRBD1	.	TRBJ2-2	TGCGCCAGCAGCCCCGGACAGGGGACGAACACCGGGGAGCTGTTTTTT	CASSPGQGTNTGELFF
TRBV7-8	.	.	TRBJ2-3	TGTGCCAGCAACCTACGTCGAGGGATTGGCACAGATACGCAGTATTTT	CASNLRRGIGTDTQYF
TRBV10-3	TRBD1	.	TRBJ1-1	TGTGCCATCACCTCCGGGACAGGGGCGAGGAACACTGAAGCTTTCTTT	CAITSGTGARNTEAFF
TRBV4-1	.	.	TRBJ1-4	TGCGCCAGCAGCCAAGGGTTGGTGGAAAAACTGTTTTTT	CASSQGLVEKLFF
TRBV28	.	.	TRBJ1-1	TGTGCCAGCAGTTACACCTCGAACACTGAAGCTTTCTTT	CASSYTSNTEAFF
TRBV19	.	.	TRBJ2-5	TGTGCCAGTAGCCGGGGACGGAGGGCTGAGACCCAGTACTTC	CASSRGRRAETQYF
TRBV4-1	TRBD2	medium-sized	TRBJ2-7	TGCGCCAGCAGCCAAGACGGACTAGCGGGAAGACGTGAGCAGTACTTC	CASSQDGLAGRREQYF
TRBV18	.	.	TRBJ1-4	TGTGCCAGCTCACGAACAAGGAGTGAGGAAAAACTGTTTTTT	CASSRTRSEEKLFF
TRBV4-1	TRBD2	.	TRBJ2-6	TGCGCCAGCAGCCAAGGGGAGGGTCTCGCTGGGGCCAACGTCCTGACTTTC	CASSQGEGLAGANVLTF
TRBV7-2	.	.	TRBJ2-7	TGTGCCAGCAGTCCGACTACTTCCTACGAGCAGTACTTC	CASSPTTSYEQYF
TRBV4-1	.	.	TRBJ2-5	TGCGCCAGCAGCCAAGATCCTACCAAGGGGGAGACCCAGTACTTC	CASSQDPTKGETQYF
TRBV9	TRBD1	.	TRBJ1-2	TGTGCCAGCAGCCTAGATGGGGACAGGGGATATGGCTACACCTTC	CASSLDGDRGYGYTF